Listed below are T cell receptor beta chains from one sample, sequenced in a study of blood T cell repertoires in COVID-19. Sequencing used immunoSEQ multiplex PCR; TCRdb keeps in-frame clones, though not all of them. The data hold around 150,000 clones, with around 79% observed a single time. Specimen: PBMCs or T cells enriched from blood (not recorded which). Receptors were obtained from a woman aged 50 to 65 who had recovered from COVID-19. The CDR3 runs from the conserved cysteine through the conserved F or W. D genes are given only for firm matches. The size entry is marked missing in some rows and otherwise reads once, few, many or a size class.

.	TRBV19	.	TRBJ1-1	TGTGCCAGTAGGGACAGTATCGGCACTGAAGCTTTCTTT	CASRDSIGTEAFF
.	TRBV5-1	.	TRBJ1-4	TGCGCCAGCAGCTTGGGACAGACAACTAATGAAAAACTGTTTTTT	CASSLGQTTNEKLFF
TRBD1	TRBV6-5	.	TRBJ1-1	TGTGCCGGATCATACAGGGGGGATACTGAAGCTTTCTTT	CAGSYRGDTEAFF
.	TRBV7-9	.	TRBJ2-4	TGTGCCAGCAGCTTAGGGGGACTCGCCAAAAACATTCAGTACTTC	CASSLGGLAKNIQYF
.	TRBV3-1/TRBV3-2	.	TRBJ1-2	TGTGCCAGCAGCCGCCCGGGGTTAGCTAACTATGGCTACACCTTC	CASSRPGLANYGYTF
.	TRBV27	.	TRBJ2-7	TGTGCCAGCAGTCCTCACAGGGACACCTACGAGCAGTACTTC	CASSPHRDTYEQYF
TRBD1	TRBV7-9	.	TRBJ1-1	TGTGCCAGCAGCTTTATATACGGGACAGGGGTTACTGAAGCTTTCTTT	CASSFIYGTGVTEAFF
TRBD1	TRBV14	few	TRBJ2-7	TGTGCCAGCAGCCTAGCCGGGACAGGGATTTCCCACGAGCAGTACTTC	CASSLAGTGISHEQYF
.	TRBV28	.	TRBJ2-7	TGTGCCAGCAGTCCACCTGGGGCGGGGTACGAGCAGTACTTC	CASSPPGAGYEQYF
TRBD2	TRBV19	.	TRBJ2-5	TGTGCCACCACTACCAACTCAGCGGGGCGAGAGACCCAGTACTTC	CATTTNSAGRETQYF
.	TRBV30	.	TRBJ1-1	TGTGCCGTGACAGGCCTTTACACTGAAGCTTTCTTT	CAVTGLYTEAFF
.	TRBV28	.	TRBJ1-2	TGTGCCAGCAGTCCACAGATGATGAAAACCACTAACTATGGCTACACCTTC	CASSPQMMKTTNYGYTF
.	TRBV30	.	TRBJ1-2	TGTGCCTGGAGGCGGCCTGGCGGGGGCTATGGCTACACCTTC	CAWRRPGGGYGYTF
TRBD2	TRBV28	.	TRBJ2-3	TGTGCCAGCAGTTCCACTAGCGATCCCGGGGGAAGCACAGATACGCAGTATTTT	CASSSTSDPGGSTDTQYF
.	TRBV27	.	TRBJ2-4	TGTGCCAGCAGTTTAAGGCTCCCAGGGGAAAACATTCAGTACTTC	CASSLRLPGENIQYF
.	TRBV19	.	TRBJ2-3	TGTGCCAGTAGCCCCACAGGGTACCTCACAGATACGCAGTATTTT	CASSPTGYLTDTQYF
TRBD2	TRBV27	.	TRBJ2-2	TGTGCCAGCAGTACTAAAGCGGGGCAGACCACCGGGGAGCTGTTTTTT	CASSTKAGQTTGELFF
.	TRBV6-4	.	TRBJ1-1	TGTGCCAGCAGTTTCAGGCCGAACACTGAAGCTTTCTTT	CASSFRPNTEAFF
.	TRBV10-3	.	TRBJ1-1	TGTGCCATCAGTGAGTCGACAGATGAAGCTTTCTTT	CAISESTDEAFF
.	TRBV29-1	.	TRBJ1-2	TGCAGCGCCTCCGGCCGTAGAGGAGGCTACACCTTC	CSASGRRGGYTF
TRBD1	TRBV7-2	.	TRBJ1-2	TGTGCCAGCAGCTTATCTTTAAGTCCTTCAGGGGGACCTAACTATGGCTACACCTTC	CASSLSLSPSGGPNYGYTF
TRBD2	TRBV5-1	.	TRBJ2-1	TGCGCCAGCAGAAGGGCGGGAGGTAATGAGCAGTTCTTC	CASRRAGGNEQFF
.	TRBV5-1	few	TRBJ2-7	TGCGCCAGCAGAGAGGGTACCAGATACGAGCAGTACTTC	CASREGTRYEQYF
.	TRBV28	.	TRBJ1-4	TGTGCCAGCAGTTCGAGCCACGAATTGTTTTTT	CASSSSHELFF
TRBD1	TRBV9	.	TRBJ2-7	TGTGCCAGCAGCGTAGCGCTACAGGGGGCAAGCGAGCAGTACTTC	CASSVALQGASEQYF
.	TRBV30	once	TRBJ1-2	TGTGCCTGGAGTGACCTAGGCTACACCTTC	CAWSDLGYTF
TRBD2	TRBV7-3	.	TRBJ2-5	TGTGCCAGCAGCCCGGGACTAGCGGGTCTGAAGACCCAGTACTTC	CASSPGLAGLKTQYF
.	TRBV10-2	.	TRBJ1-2	TGCGCCAGCAGTGTTGTATCTAACTATGGCTACACCTTC	CASSVVSNYGYTF
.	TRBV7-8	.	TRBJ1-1	TGTGCCAGCAGCTTAATCCAGGGAAAGAACACTGAAGCTTTCTTT	CASSLIQGKNTEAFF
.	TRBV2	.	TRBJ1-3	TGTGCCAGCAGGGGAACAGGCTACTCCGGAAACACCATATATTTT	CASRGTGYSGNTIYF
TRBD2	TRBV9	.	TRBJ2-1	TGTGCCAGCAGCCCCAAGGAGCGGGAGTCTTACAATGAGCAGTTCTTC	CASSPKERESYNEQFF
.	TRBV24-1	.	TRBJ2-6	TGTGCCACCAGTGATGTAGGGGACTCTGGGGCCAACGTCCTGACTTTC	CATSDVGDSGANVLTF
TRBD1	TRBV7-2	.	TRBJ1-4	TGTGCCAGCAGCCCGCAGGGGGGTGGGACTAATGAAAAACTGTTTTTT	CASSPQGGGTNEKLFF
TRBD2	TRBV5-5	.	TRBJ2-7	TGTGCCAGCAGCTTGGGTCCAGCGGGGGTATCTAACTTC	CASSLGPAGVSNF
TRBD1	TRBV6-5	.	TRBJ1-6	TGTGCCAGCAGTAGGACAGGAGGCTATAATTCACCCCTCCACTTT	CASSRTGGYNSPLHF
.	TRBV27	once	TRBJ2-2	TGTGCCAGCAGTTTACCGCAGGGGCTTGGGGCCGGGGAGCTGTTTTTT	CASSLPQGLGAGELFF
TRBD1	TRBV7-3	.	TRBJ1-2	TGTGCCAGCAGCTTAAGTGGGGGACAGGACTATGGCTACACCTTC	CASSLSGGQDYGYTF
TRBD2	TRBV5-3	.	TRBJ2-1	TGTGCCAGAAGCCTTAGCGGGGGGGCCAATGAGCAGTTCTTC	CARSLSGGANEQFF
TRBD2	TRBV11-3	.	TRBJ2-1	TGTGCCAGCAGCCAAGGACTAGTATCTTCCAATGAGCAGTTCTTC	CASSQGLVSSNEQFF
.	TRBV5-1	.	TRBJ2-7	TGCGCCAGCCATGAGGTGCGGGCCTACGAGCAGTACTTC	CASHEVRAYEQYF
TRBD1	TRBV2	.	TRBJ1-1	TGTGCCAGCAGTCCGACAGGGTTCGGTGAAGCTTTCTTT	CASSPTGFGEAFF
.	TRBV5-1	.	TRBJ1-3	TGCGCCAGCAGCTTGGGGGGCAGCCTAGGAAACACCATATATTTT	CASSLGGSLGNTIYF
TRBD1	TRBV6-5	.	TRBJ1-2	TGTGCCAGCAGCCAACCGGGACAGGGGCCCTATGGCTACACCTTC	CASSQPGQGPYGYTF
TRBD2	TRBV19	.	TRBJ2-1	TGTGCCAGTAGTATAGCACCCAGGACGGGACTAGCGGCTTCTAATGAGCAGTTCTTC	CASSIAPRTGLAASNEQFF
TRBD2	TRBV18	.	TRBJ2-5	TGTGCCAGCTCACCAGGGCGGGGGGGCCGCCAAGAGACCCAGTACTTC	CASSPGRGGRQETQYF
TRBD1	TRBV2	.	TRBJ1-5	TGTGCCAGCACGCAGGGGGGATATAGCAATCAGCCCCAGCATTTT	CASTQGGYSNQPQHF
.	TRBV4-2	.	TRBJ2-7	TGTGCCAGCAGCCAAGCTGTCTACCTAGTGCAGGGGACGGGGGAGCAGTACTTC	CASSQAVYLVQGTGEQYF
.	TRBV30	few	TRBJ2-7	TGTGCCTGGAGTGTTGGAGGGTACGAGCAGTACTTC	CAWSVGGYEQYF
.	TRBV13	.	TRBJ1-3	TGTGCCAGCAGCTTCCCCGAGATTTTAGGGGACAACTCTGGAAACACCATATATTTT	CASSFPEILGDNSGNTIYF
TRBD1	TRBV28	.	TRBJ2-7	TGTGCCAGCAGTGAGGTGACAGGGGGCCTCGAGCAGTACTTC	CASSEVTGGLEQYF
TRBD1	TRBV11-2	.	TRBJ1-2	TGTGCCAGCAGCGAGACAGGGGGCGCGAGGGATGGCTACACCTTC	CASSETGGARDGYTF
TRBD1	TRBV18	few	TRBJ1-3	TGTGCCAGCTCACCAGGGACAGCTGGAAACACCATATATTTT	CASSPGTAGNTIYF
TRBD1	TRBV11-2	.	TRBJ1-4	TGTGCCAGCAGCCCCGGGACAGCGGATAATGAAAAACTGTTTTTT	CASSPGTADNEKLFF